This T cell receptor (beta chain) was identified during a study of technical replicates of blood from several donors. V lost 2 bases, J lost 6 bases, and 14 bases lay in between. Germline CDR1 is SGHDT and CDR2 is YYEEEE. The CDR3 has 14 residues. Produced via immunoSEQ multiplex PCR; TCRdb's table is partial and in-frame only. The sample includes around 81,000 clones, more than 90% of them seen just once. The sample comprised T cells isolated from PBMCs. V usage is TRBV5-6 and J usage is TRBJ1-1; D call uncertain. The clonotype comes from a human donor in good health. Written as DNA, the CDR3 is TGTGCCAGCAGCTTAGGCGGGCGGTTCGCTGAAGCTTTCTTT. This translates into CASSLGGRFAEAFF.